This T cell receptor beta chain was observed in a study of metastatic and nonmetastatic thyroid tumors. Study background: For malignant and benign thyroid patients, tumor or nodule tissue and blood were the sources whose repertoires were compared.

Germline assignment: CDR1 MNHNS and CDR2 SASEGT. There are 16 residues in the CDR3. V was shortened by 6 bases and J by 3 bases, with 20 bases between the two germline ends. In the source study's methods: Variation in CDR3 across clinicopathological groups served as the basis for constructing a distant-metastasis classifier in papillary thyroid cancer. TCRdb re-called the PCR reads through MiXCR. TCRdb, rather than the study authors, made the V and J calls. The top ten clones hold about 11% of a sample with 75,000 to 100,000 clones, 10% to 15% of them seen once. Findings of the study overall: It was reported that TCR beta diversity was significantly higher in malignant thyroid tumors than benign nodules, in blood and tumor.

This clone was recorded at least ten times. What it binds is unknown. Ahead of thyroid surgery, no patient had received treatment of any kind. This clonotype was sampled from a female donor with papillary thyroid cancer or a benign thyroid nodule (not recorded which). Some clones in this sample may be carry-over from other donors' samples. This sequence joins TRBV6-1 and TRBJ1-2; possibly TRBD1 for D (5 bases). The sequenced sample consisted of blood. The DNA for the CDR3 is TGTGCCAGCAGCCCCCCGTTGGGGGAACAGCACTATGGCTACACCTTC. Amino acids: CASSPPLGEQHYGYTF.